This T cell receptor beta chain was identified during a study of shared clonotypes between healthy human individuals. Findings of the study overall: With several donors compared, about 5% of naive CD4 clonotypes were shared. Tissues were not sampled, only blood, and their repertoires likely differ.

All donors were healthy HIV-negative adults lacking recent acute infections or vaccinations. Germline lookup yields CDR1 SGHDT and CDR2 YYEEEE. J was trimmed by 7 bases and V by 1 base; bases with no gene match: 6. The CDR3 extends over 16 amino acids. For this clone: Its antigen is as yet unknown.

Several immunoSEQ 96-well plates shared each subset's DNA, each plate a replicate. The repertoire was sequenced with immunoSEQ multiplex PCR; TCRdb's copy has only in-frame clones and lacks some. The table records 2 million to 2.5 million clones, over 90% of them present only once. The chain couples TRBV5-6 to TRBJ2-1; 12 bases line up with TRBD2. The receptor's source is a man between 18 and 35 years old in good health. Some clones in this sample may be carry-over from other donors' samples. Sequenced material: naive CD4+ T cells from PBMCs. This sample's subset: CD45RA+ positively selected. CDR3 DNA: TGTGCCAGCAGCTTGCTGGCTAGCGGGAGGGTAAATGAGCAGTTCTTC. Encoded protein: CASSLLASGRVNEQFF. Combining the CDR3 with reference TRBV5-6 and TRBJ2-1 gives the whole variable domain DAGVTQSPTHLIKTRGQQVTLRCSPKSGHDTVSWYQQALGQGPQFIFQYYEEEERQRGNFPDRFSGHQFPNYSSELNVNALLLGDSALYLCASSLLASGRVNEQFFGPGTRLTVL.